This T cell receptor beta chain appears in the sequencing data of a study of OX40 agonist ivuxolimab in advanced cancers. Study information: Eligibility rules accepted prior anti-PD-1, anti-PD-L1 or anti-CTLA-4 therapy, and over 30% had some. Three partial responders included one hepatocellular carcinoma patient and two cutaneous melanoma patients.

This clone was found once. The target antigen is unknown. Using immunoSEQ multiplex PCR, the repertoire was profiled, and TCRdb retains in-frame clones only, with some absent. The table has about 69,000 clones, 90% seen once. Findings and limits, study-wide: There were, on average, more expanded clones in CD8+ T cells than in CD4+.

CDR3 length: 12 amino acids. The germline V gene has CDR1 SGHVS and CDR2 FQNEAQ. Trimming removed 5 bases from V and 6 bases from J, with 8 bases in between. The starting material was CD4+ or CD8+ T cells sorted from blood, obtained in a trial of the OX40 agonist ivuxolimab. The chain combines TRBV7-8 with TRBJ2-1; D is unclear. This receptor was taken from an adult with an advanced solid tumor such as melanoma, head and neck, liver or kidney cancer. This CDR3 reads CASSETVNEQFF. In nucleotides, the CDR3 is TGTGCCAGCAGCGAGACCGTCAATGAGCAGTTCTTC.